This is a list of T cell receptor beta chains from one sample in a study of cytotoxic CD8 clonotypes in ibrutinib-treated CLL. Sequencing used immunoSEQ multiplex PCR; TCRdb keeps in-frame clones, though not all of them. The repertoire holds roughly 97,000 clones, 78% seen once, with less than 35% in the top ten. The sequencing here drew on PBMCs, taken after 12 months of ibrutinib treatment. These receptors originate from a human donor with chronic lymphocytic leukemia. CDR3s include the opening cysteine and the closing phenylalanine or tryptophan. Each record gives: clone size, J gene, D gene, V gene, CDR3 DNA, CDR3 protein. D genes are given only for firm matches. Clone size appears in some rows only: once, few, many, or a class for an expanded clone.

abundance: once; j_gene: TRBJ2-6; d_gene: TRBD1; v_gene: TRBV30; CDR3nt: TGTGCCTGGAAAGTAGGGGGACAGGGGGCAGGTGGGGCCAACGTCCTGACTTTC; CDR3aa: CAWKVGGQGAGGANVLTF
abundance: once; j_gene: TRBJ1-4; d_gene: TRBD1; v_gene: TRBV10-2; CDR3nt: TGCGCCAGCAGCCTACAGGGGCTGTCTAATGAAAAACTGTTTTTT; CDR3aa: CASSLQGLSNEKLFF
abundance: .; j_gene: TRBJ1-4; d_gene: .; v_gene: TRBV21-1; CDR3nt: TGTGCCAGCAGCAACGAAGACATTTCGAATGAAAAACTGTTTTTT; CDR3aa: CASSNEDISNEKLFF
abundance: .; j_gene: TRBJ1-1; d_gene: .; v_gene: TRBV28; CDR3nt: TGTGCCAGCAGTTCACCAGGGGAGAACACTGAAGCTTTCTTT; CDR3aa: CASSSPGENTEAFF
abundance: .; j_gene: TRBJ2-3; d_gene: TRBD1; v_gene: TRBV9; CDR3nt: TGTGCCAGCAGCCCACACGGACAGGGAAGGACAGATACGCAGTATTTT; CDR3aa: CASSPHGQGRTDTQYF
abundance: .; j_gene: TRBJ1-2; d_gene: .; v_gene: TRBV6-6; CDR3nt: TGTGCCACAACAGGTCAGACTTCCTATGGCTACACCTTC; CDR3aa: CATTGQTSYGYTF
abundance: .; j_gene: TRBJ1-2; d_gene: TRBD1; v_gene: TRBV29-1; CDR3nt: TGCAGCGTTGGGGGACAGGCCGAGGGCTACACCTTC; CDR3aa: CSVGGQAEGYTF
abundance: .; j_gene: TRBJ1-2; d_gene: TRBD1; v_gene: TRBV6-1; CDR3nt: TGTGCCAGCAGTGAACCTACGACAGGGAGGAGCTATGGCTACACCTTC; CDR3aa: CASSEPTTGRSYGYTF
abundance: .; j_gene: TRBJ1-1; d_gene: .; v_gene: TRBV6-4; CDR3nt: TGTGCCAGCAAGAGGGAACCGACCACCATGAACACTGAAGCTTTCTTT; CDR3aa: CASKREPTTMNTEAFF
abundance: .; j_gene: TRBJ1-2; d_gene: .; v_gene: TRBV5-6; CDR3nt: TGTGCCAGCAGCCCCCGGGTTAACTATGGCTACACCTTC; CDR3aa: CASSPRVNYGYTF
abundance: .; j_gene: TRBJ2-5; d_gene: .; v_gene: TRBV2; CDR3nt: TGTGCCAGCAGTGAAGTAGGAGGGGGCGAAGAGACCCAGTACTTC; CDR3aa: CASSEVGGGEETQYF
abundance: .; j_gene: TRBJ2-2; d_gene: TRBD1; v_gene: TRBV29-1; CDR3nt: TGCAGCGTTGATGACAGGGGGTCCAACACCGGGGAGCTGTTTTTT; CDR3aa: CSVDDRGSNTGELFF
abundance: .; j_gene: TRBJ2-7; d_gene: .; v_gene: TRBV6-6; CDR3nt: TGTGCCAGCAGCGGTACAGGGCGTCACGAGCAGTACTTC; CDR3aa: CASSGTGRHEQYF
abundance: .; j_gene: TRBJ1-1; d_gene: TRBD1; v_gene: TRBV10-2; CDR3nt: TGCGCCAGCAGGTGGGACAGGGGTACTGAAGCTTTCTTT; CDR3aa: CASRWDRGTEAFF
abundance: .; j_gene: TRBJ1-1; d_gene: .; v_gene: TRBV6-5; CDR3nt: TGTGCCAGCAGTTACCAGGGGCGGAACACTGAAGCTTTCTTT; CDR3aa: CASSYQGRNTEAFF
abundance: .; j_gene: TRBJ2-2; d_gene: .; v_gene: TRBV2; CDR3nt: TGTGCCAGCAGTGAACAGGGGAACACCGGGGAGCTGTTTTTT; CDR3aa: CASSEQGNTGELFF
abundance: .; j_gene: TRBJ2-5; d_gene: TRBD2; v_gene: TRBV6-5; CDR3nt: TGTGCCAGCAGGCGGACTAGCGGACAAGAGACCCAGTACTTC; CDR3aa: CASRRTSGQETQYF
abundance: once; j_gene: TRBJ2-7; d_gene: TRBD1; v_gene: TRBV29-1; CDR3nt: TGCAGCGCCCGAGTAGGGACAGGGGATGGGGAGCAGTACTTC; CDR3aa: CSARVGTGDGEQYF
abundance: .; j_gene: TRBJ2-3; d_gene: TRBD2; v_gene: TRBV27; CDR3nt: TGTGCCAGCAGTGCAAGTAGCGGGGGGCAACTCACAGATACGCAGTATTTT; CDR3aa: CASSASSGGQLTDTQYF
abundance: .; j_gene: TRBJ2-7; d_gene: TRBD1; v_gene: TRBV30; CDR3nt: TGTGCCTGGAGCCGGACAGGGGACGAGCAGTACTTC; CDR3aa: CAWSRTGDEQYF
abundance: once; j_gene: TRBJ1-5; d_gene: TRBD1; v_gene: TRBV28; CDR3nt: TGTGCCAGCAGTTCCACCGGGACAGACAGATTCAATCAGCCCCAGCATTTT; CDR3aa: CASSSTGTDRFNQPQHF
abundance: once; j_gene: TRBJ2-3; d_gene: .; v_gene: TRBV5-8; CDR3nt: TGTGCCAGCAGCTGGAAGACAGATACGCAGTATTTT; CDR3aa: CASSWKTDTQYF
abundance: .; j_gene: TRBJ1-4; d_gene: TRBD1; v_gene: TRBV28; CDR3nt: TGTGCCAGCACCGACAGGGGTACAACTAATGAAAAACTGTTTTTT; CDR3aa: CASTDRGTTNEKLFF
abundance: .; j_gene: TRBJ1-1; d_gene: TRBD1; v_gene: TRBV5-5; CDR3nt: TGTGCCAGCAGCATTGACAGGGGGCTAGGGACTGAAGCTTTCTTT; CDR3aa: CASSIDRGLGTEAFF
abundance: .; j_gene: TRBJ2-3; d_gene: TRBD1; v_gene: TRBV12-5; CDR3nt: TGTGCTAGTGGTCCGGGACAGGCGACAGATACGCAGTATTTT; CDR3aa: CASGPGQATDTQYF
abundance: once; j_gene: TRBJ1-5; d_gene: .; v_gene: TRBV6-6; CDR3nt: TGTGCCAGCAGTCGCCCCGGGGCAGACAATCAGCCCCAGCATTTT; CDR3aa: CASSRPGADNQPQHF
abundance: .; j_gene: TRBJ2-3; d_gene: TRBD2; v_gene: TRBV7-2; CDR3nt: TGTGCCAGCAGCTCTAGCGGGTGGTTTGGGGATACGCAGTATTTT; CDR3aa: CASSSSGWFGDTQYF
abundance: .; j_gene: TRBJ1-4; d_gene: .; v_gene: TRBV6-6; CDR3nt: TGTGCCAGCAACACGGGGGGGGTCAATGAAAAACTGTTTTTT; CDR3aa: CASNTGGVNEKLFF
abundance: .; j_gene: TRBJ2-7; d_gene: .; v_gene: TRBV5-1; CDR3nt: TGCGCCAGCAGCTTGGAACGATACGAGCAGTACTTC; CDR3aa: CASSLERYEQYF
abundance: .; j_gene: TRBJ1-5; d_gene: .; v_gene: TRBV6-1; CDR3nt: TGTGCCAGCAGCGGGGGGGTCAGCAATCAGCCCCAGCATTTT; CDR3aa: CASSGGVSNQPQHF
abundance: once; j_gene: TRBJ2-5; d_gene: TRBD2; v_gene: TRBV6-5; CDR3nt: TGTGCCAGCAGCTCCGAGCGGGGCCAAGAGACCCAGTACTTC; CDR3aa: CASSSERGQETQYF
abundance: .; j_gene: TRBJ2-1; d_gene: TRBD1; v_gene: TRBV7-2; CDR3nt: TGTGCCAGCAGCCGCACAGGGGGCAGACTCAGTAATGAGCAGTTCTTC; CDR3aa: CASSRTGGRLSNEQFF
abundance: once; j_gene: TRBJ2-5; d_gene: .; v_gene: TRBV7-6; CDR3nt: TGTGCCAGCAGCTTTATAGGCGGAAAAGAGGAGACCCAGTACTTC; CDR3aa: CASSFIGGKEETQYF
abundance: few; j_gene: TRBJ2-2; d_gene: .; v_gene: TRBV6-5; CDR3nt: TGTGCCAGCAGTTATGGGACCGGGGAGCTGTTTTTT; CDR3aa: CASSYGTGELFF
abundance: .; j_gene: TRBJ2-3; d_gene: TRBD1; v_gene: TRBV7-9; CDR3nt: TGTGGTACGATAAAGGGGACAGGCCGCACAGATACGCAGTATTTT; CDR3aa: CGTIKGTGRTDTQYF
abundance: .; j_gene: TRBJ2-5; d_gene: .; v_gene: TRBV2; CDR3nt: TGTGCCAGCAGCGCTGAAGAGACCCAGTACTTC; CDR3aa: CASSAEETQYF
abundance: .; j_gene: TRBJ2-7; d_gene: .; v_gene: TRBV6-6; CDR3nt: TGTGCCAGCAGTTCCGACAGGCGCTCCTACGAGCAGTACTTC; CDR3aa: CASSSDRRSYEQYF
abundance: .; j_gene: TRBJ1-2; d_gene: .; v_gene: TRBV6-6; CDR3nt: TGTGCCAGCAGTTCTCCCAACCGGCAGGATGGCTACACCTTC; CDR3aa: CASSSPNRQDGYTF
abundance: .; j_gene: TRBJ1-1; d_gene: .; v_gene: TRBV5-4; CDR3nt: TGTGCCATCCAAACGGGAACGGTCACTGAAGCTTTCTTT; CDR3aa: CAIQTGTVTEAFF
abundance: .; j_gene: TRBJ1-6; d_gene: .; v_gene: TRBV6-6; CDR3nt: TGTGCCAGCAGTTATGGTTCACCCCTCCACTTT; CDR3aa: CASSYGSPLHF
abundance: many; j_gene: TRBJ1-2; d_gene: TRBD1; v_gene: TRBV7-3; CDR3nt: TGTGCCAGCAGCCCAGGGGGGACCTATGGCTACACCTTC; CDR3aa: CASSPGGTYGYTF
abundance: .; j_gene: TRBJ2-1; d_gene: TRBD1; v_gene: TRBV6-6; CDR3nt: TGTGCCAGCAGTTACTCGACAGGGGTCAATGAGCAGTTCTTC; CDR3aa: CASSYSTGVNEQFF
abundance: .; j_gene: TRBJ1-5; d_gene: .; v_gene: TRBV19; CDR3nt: TGTGCCAGTAGTTCTATGGGTAACAATCAGCCCCAGCATTTT; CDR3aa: CASSSMGNNQPQHF
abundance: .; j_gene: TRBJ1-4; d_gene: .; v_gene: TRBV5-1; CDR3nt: TGCGCCAGCAGCTTGGAATCAAGGGTAGGGGAAAAACTGTTTTTT; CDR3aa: CASSLESRVGEKLFF
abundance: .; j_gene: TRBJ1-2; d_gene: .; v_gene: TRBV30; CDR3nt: TGTGCCTGGAGTGAGGACAGTTGGGAGTCAGGAACCTTC; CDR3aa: CAWSEDSWESGTF
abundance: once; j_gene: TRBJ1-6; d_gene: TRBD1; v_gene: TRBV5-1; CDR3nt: TGCGCCAGCAGTTCAGGGGGCGAGGGGTCACCCCTCCACTTT; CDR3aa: CASSSGGEGSPLHF
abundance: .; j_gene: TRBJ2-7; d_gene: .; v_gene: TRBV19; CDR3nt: TGTGCCAGTAGTTCACAGGGTGGGGGAACCTACGAGCAGTACTTC; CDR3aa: CASSSQGGGTYEQYF
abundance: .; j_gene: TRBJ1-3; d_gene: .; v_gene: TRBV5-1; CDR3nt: TGCGCCAGCAGCTTGTTGCCGACAACAGGAGGAAACACCATATATTTT; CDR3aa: CASSLLPTTGGNTIYF
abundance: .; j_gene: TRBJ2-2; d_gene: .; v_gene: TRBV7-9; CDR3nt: TGTGCCAGCAGCTTCAGGGAAACCGGGGAGCTGTTTTTT; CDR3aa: CASSFRETGELFF
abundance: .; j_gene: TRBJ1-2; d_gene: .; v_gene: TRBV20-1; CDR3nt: TGCAGTGCTAGCGGAGGGAGCGGCTACACCTTC; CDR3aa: CSASGGSGYTF
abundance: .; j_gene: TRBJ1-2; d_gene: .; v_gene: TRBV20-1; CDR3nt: TGCAGTGCTAGGTATAACTATGGCTACACCTTC; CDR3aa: CSARYNYGYTF
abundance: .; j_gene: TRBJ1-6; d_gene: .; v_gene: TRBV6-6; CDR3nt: TGTGCCAGCAGTTACTCTACAGGGCTCACACCCCTCCACTTT; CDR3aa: CASSYSTGLTPLHF
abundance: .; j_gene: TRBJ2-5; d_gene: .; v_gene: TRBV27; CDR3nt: TGTGCCAGCGGAGCCGGCCCCGGGACGGCCCAAGAGACCCAGTACTTC; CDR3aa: CASGAGPGTAQETQYF
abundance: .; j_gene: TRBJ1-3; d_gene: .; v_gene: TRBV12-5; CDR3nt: TGTGCTAGTGGTTTCTGGGGCCCCGGAAACACCATATATTTT; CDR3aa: CASGFWGPGNTIYF
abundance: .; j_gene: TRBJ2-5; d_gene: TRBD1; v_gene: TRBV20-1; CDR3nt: TGCAGTGCCGAACAGGGGGAGACCCAGTACTTC; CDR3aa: CSAEQGETQYF
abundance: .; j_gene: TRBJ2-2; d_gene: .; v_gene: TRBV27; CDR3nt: TGTGCCAGCAGTTTATCCCTGACAGTAAACACCGGGGAGCTGTTTTTT; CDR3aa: CASSLSLTVNTGELFF
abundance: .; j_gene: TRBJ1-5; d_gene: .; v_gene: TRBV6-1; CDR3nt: TGTGCCAGCAGTGAAAGGGGAGATCAGCCCCAGCATTTT; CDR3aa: CASSERGDQPQHF
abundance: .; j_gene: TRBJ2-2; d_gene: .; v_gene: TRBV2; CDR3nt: TGTGCCAGCAGCGAAACGGGGCCAAAATCCGGGGAGCTGTTTTTT; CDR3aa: CASSETGPKSGELFF